This T cell receptor beta chain was sequenced in a study of T cell changes during pregnancy in multiple sclerosis. The data were produced by immunoSEQ multiplex PCR, yet TCRdb's version contains in-frame clones alone and is incomplete. The sample lists about 68,000 clones; less than 95% were seen once. Trimming removed 2 bases from V and 3 bases from J, with 9 bases in between. Germline CDR1 MNHNY, CDR2 SVGAGI (reference sequence). This CDR3 contains 14 residues. The chain combines TRBV6-6 with TRBJ2-3; possible D gene TRBD1, 6 bases. The sample in question was peripheral blood, obtained in the second trimester of pregnancy. The clonotype originates from a female donor with multiple sclerosis, enrolled in a pregnancy study. The chain's CDR3 is CASSYTGSTDTQYF. Here the CDR3 DNA reads TGTGCCAGCAGTTACACAGGGTCAACAGATACGCAGTATTTT.